This T cell receptor (beta chain) stems from a study of blood T cell repertoires in COVID-19. This CDR3 contains 17 residues. V was pared by 5 bases and J by 1 base, with 7 bases of the junction left unmatched. Germline V gene data show CDR1 as SSHAT and CDR2 as FNYEAQ (reference sequence). Measured with immunoSEQ multiplex PCR; TCRdb has only the in-frame clones, and not every one. The repertoire consists of some 220,000 clones, with 83% occurring once and the leading ten covering 0.95% to 1.5%. The chain has TRBV7-7 and TRBJ2-1, with TRBD2 identical over 11 bases. The origin of this receptor is a young woman with COVID-19, enrolled during active disease. The sample consisted of peripheral blood. CDR3 amino acids: CASSPTSGSLSYNEQFF. CDR3 DNA: TGTGCCAGCAGCCCCACTAGCGGGAGCCTTTCCTACAATGAGCAGTTCTTC.